Here is one T cell receptor beta chain with its context. Its antigen remains unknown. J gave up 0 bases and V 5 bases, and 7 bases lay outside the gene matches. In germline, CDR1 is SGHVS, CDR2 FNYEAQ. The CDR3 length is 16 residues. Only in-frame clones appear in the TCRdb table, and some are missing; sequencing was by immunoSEQ multiplex PCR. This table holds around 40,000 clones, approximately 72% found once. This record belongs to a study of vaccination effects on CD4 cells after COVID-19. Study information: Two-dose vaccination with either BNT162b2 or mRNA-1273 was given to the participants.

Within the ViraFEST assay, antigen-specific CD4+ T cells underwent expansion with viral peptide pools prior to sequencing. Investigators separated out CD4+ T cells once around 11 days of culture had passed. The person had a PCR-confirmed SARS-CoV-2 infection during March to December 2020. Half the medium was replaced with IL-2 medium on days 3 and 7. Whole-study findings and limits: Marked clonal contraction of both clone types appeared late after vaccination. The study enrolled few convalescent patients and sampled no early post-infection timepoints.

The TCR originated in a human donor who had a prior SARS-CoV-2 infection. This sequence joins TRBV7-6 and TRBJ1-3; TRBD1 agrees at 7 bases. Sequenced here: CD4+ T cells from PBMCs cultured with a peptide pool, sampled before COVID-19 vaccination. The CDR3 coding sequence is TGTGCCAGCAGCCCAAGGACAGGCCACTCTGGAAACACCATATATTTT. This translates into CASSPRTGHSGNTIYF. The entire variable domain, with the rest obtained from reference TRBV7-6 and TRBJ1-3, is as follows: GAGVSQSPRYKVTKRGQDVALRCDPISGHVSLYWYRQALGQGPEFLTYFNYEAQQDKSGLPNDRFSAERPEGSISTLTIQRTEQRDSAMYRCASSPRTGHSGNTIYFGEGSWLTVV.